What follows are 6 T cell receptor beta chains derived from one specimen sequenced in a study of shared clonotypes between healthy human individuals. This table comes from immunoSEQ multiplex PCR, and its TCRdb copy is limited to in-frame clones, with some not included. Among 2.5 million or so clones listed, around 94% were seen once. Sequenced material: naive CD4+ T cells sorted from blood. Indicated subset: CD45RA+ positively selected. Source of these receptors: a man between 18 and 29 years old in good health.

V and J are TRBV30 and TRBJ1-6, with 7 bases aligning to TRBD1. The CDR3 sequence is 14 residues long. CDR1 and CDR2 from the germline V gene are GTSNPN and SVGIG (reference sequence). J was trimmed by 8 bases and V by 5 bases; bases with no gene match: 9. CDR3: CAWATGTADSPLHF. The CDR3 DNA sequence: TGTGCCTGGGCAACCGGGACAGCGGATTCACCCCTCCACTTT. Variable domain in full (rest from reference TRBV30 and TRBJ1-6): SQTIHQWPATLVQPVGSPLSLECTVEGTSNPNLYWYRQAAGRGLQLLFYSVGIGQISSEVPQNLSASRPQDRQFILSSKKLLLSDSGFYLCAWATGTADSPLHFGNGTRLTVT.

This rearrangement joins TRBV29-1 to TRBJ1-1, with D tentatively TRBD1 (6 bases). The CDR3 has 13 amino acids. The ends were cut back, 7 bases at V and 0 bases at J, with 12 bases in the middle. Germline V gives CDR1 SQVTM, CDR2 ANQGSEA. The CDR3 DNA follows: TGCAGCGCCTCGGACAGCATGAACACTGAAGCTTTCTTT. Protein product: CSASDSMNTEAFF.

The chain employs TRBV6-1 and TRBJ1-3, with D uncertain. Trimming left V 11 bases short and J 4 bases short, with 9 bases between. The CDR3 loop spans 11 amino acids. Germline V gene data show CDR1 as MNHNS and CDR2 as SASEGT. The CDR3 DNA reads TGTGCCGGAAGTGCGGGAAACACCATATATTTT. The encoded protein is CAGSAGNTIYF.

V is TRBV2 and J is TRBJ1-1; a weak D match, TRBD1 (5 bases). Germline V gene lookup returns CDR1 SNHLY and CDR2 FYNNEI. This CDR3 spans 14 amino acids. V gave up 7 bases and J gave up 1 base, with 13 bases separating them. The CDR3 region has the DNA TGTGCCAGCACCTCGGGACGTTCGAACACTGAAGCTTTCTTT. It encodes CASTSGRSNTEAFF.

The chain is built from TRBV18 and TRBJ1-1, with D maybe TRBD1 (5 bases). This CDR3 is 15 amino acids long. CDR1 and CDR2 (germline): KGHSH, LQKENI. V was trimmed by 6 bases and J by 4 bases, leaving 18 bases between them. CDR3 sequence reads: CASSPSGSGGTEAFF. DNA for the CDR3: TGTGCCAGCTCGCCCTCGGGCTCTGGGGGCACTGAAGCTTTCTTT.

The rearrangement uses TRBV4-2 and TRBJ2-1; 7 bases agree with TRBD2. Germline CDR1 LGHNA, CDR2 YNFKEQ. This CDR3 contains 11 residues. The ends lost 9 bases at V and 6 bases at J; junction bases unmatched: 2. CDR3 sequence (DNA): TGTGCCAGTGGGGGGGGCAATGAGCAGTTCTTC. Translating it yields CASGGGNEQFF.